This TCR beta chain came from a study of T cell responses to AZD1222 COVID-19 vaccine (dated by TCRdb to the early 2020s). At the level of the whole study: AZD1222 recipients given second doses at about 4 weeks or at about 12 weeks were pooled, since spike-specific TCR depth and breadth were not found to differ between the two schedules. Trial participants were enrolled by age into subgroups of 18-55, 56-69 and 70-plus years, and about 150, 27 and 61 TCR-sequenced participants, respectively, were included in these subgroups. TCR sequencing covered 230 to 250 trial participants: approximately 200 given two doses of AZD1222 and 26 given two doses of MenACWY control vaccine. Study-wide findings and limitations: A significant rise in spike-specific TCR breadth and depth was observed after two AZD1222 doses relative to day 0 and relative to MenACWY recipients. Epitopes outside the regions mutated in the B.1.351 and B.1.1.7 variants were reportedly recognized by nearly half of the unique spike-specific TCRs. Participants were mostly white British and included more females than males, and it was suggested by the authors that clonal diversity may have been underestimated. Vaccine-associated CD4 TCRs spanned the whole spike protein, with dominant responses in regions 160-218 and 743-854. In the small 56-69-year group, the increase in depth fell short of significance, most likely because of low power. Because no day 14 peak-response samples were available, repertoires were characterized only after the peak T cell response. Conclusions about previously exposed vaccinees are limited, since just six AZD1222 recipients were seropositive for SARS-CoV-2 at baseline.

The germline V gene encodes CDR1 SGHAT and CDR2 FQNNGV. Spanning cysteine to phenylalanine, the CDR3 consists of 15 amino acids. Only the CDR3 part of the read is kept: 45 bases, read in frame from the first base. Relative to germline, V is 4 bases shorter and J is 5 bases shorter, with 17 bases between their ends. This clone was counted a few times. Its antigen target is currently unknown. Base qualities were left out, and no much larger clone turns up one base away. The time point label, read with the paper, signifies: baseline before first vaccination. Vaccinee samples were obtained from the UK trials COV001 and COV002, which included a single-blind randomized controlled phase 2/3 trial of AZD1222 (ChAdOx1 nCoV-19) in healthy adults. Trial participant PBMC samples were collected at day 0 and day 28 after the second dose for TCRbeta chain sequencing. The CDR3 regions of human TCRbeta chains were subjected to immunosequencing. The original methods were these. TCRs in the repertoires were matched against a reference library of SARS-CoV-2-specific TCRs that had been generated with the MIRA antigen-specificity platform. Breadth was defined as the fraction of unique TCRs that were SARS-CoV-2-associated, and depth was defined as the fraction of total T cells that were SARS-CoV-2-associated. Using the MIRA data, each spike-specific TCR was mapped to the spike region that the TCR reacts to and placed in a CD4 or CD8 class. Log10-transformed breadth and depth values were compared by one-way ANOVA with Sidak's multiple comparisons tests. As stored in TCRdb, this immuneACCESS dataset retains in-frame rearrangements with V and J assigned. A fraction of the clones does not appear; measured against another copy, unresolved V genes explain less than half of the discrepancy, and the remainder lacks a known reason. V, J and clone size are those of that table, while D and trimming were read from the DNA. Across this sample there are about 120,000 clones, with roughly 84% seen only once. Approximately 1.2% of the sample lies in the top ten.

The chain employs TRBV11-2 and TRBJ2-5, and perhaps TRBD1 as D gene, on 6 matching bases. The receptor was derived from an adult in good health. The sequenced sample was peripheral blood, obtained on day 0 of AZD1222 vaccination. The CDR3 region reads CASSSNRVMGETQYF. The nucleotide sequence reads TGTGCCAGCAGCTCCAACAGGGTTATGGGGGAGACCCAGTACTTC.